This T cell receptor beta chain was obtained from a study of blood T cell repertoires in COVID-19. Sequenced by immunoSEQ multiplex PCR; TCRdb stores in-frame clones only, minus some. The sample has some 260,000 clones, around nine tenths seen once; the top ten hold over 1.5%. Notes on this clone: One end of the junction varies from germline; a read error may be responsible.

The CDR3 is made up of 14 amino acids. The germline V gene has CDR1 MNHEY and CDR2 SMNVEV (reference sequence). The chain links TRBV27 to TRBJ2-7; 8 positions match TRBD2. Sequenced material: PBMCs or T cells enriched from blood (not recorded which). The TCR comes from a woman aged 18-30 years who had recovered from COVID-19. CDR3 sequence (DNA): TGTGCCAGCAGTCCGGGACTAGTCTCCTCCGAGCAGTACTTC. This codes for CASSPGLVSSEQYF.